Below, one T cell receptor beta chain is given with its context. What it binds is unknown. The data are from a study of a mutant IDH1 vaccine in newly diagnosed glioma. Sequencing was performed with immunoSEQ multiplex PCR; in TCRdb, only in-frame clones are kept and a portion is missing. This sample yields over 75,000 clones, of which roughly four fifths are seen a single time; more than 4.5% belongs to the top ten. Time point specified: week 47, end of study. The investigators gave 300 ug of mutant IDH1 20-mer peptide in each vaccine dose, together with topical imiquimod. Sequences were derived from PBMCs, sampled from a glioma patient whose treatment included an IDH1 peptide vaccine. The sequence was collected from a man aged 35 to 55 with glioma.

CDR3 sequence reads: CASYIAATSTDTQYF. CDR3 DNA: TGTGCCAGCTATATAGCGGCAACTAGCACAGATACGCAGTATTTT. The chain carries TRBV27 and TRBJ2-3; D is perhaps TRBD2 (6 bases). The CDR3 is 15 residues long. Looked up from germline, CDR1 is MNHEY and CDR2 is SMNVEV (reference sequence). Between the trimmed V and J ends, which lost 8 bases and 0 bases, there was a span of 15 bases.